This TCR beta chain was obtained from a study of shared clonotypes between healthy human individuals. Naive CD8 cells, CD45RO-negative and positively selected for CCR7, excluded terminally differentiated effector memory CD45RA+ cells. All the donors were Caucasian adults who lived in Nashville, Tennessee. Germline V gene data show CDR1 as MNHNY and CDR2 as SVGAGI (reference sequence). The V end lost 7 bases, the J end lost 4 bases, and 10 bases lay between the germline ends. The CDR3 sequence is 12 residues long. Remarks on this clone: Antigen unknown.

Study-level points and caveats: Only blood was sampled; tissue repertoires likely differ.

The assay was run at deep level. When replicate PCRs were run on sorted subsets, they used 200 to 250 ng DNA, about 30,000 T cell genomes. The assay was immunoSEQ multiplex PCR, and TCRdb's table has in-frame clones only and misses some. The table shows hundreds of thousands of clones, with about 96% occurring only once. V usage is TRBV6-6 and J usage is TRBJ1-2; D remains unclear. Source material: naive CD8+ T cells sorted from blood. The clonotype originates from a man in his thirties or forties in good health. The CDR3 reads CASMEGAYGYTF. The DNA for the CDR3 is TGTGCCAGCATGGAGGGCGCCTATGGCTACACCTTC.